These T cell receptor beta chains were read from a single sample in a study of OX40 agonist ivuxolimab in advanced cancers. Sequencing used immunoSEQ multiplex PCR; TCRdb keeps in-frame clones, though not all of them. The sample holds under 20,000 clones; about 80% are singletons and the top ten take over 12%. The sample consisted of CD4+ or CD8+ T cells sorted from blood, taken in a trial of the OX40 agonist ivuxolimab. The origin of the receptors is an adult with an advanced solid tumor such as melanoma, head and neck, liver or kidney cancer. CDR3s include the opening cysteine and the closing phenylalanine or tryptophan. Each record gives: J gene, clone size, V gene, CDR3 protein. For some rows the clone size is stated as once, few or many, or as a class when expanded; others skip it.

TRBJ2-7	.	TRBV5-6	CASSRTDYEQYF
TRBJ1-2	.	TRBV11-2	CASTLGGGYGYTF
TRBJ2-1	.	TRBV15	CATSTYGTSGGNEQFF
TRBJ2-1	.	TRBV7-3	CASSLMSYNEQFF
TRBJ1-1	.	TRBV6-4	CASSEGSRNTEAFF
TRBJ1-2	.	TRBV5-6	CASSLGKDGYTF
TRBJ2-7	medium-sized	TRBV7-6	CASSLEDFPYEQYF
TRBJ2-6	.	TRBV7-9	CASSLESGANVLTF
TRBJ2-2	.	TRBV4-2	CASSPLAGGPLTGELFF
TRBJ2-3	.	TRBV6-4	CASSDSAGSTDTQYF
TRBJ2-3	.	TRBV4-3	CASSRVYRTGASTDTQYF
TRBJ2-1	.	TRBV11-3	CASSSRTQGQLNNEQFF
TRBJ2-5	.	TRBV11-1	CASSLTSGIIETQYF
TRBJ2-5	.	TRBV5-8	CASSPWYPSGQETQYF
TRBJ1-2	.	TRBV5-1	CATRPFVAGSDGYTF
TRBJ1-5	.	TRBV15	CATSRYARGPGQPQHF
TRBJ2-1	few	TRBV7-3	CASSRSGGQSEQFF
TRBJ1-5	.	TRBV9	CASSLGQGNQPQHF
TRBJ1-5	.	TRBV10-2	CASSEGRGNQPQHF
TRBJ2-7	.	TRBV27	CASSKEGLAGGPLSEQYF
TRBJ1-3	medium-sized	TRBV6-6	CASEGSGNTIYF
TRBJ1-6	.	TRBV10-3	CAISDRGPGSGSPLHF
TRBJ1-5	.	TRBV28	CASSLMGQGMDSNQPQHF
TRBJ2-2	.	TRBV9	CASSSGTSGFTGELFF
TRBJ2-5	once	TRBV7-7	CASSIAGGGQETQYF
TRBJ2-5	.	TRBV20-1	CSARREEQYF
TRBJ2-7	.	TRBV10-2	CASSERLAGSYEQYF
TRBJ2-1	.	TRBV9	CASSLLAGGSYNEQFF
TRBJ1-5	.	TRBV15	CATSRVRVEPQHF
TRBJ1-4	once	TRBV6-1	CASSERTVYNEKLFF
TRBJ1-5	.	TRBV7-2	CASSFLQWDGQPQHF
TRBJ1-1	few	TRBV4-2	CASSLDGTNTEAFF
TRBJ1-1	.	TRBV30	CAWSGGAHTEAFF
TRBJ2-7	few	TRBV29-1	CSVEDGQGHYEQYF
TRBJ1-1	.	TRBV19	CASSFGWETEAFF
TRBJ2-7	.	TRBV7-9	CASSSGRERYEQYF
TRBJ2-5	.	TRBV9	CASSVAGGRAGETQYF
TRBJ1-1	.	TRBV19	CASSIGTNAWWVF
TRBJ1-6	.	TRBV4-2	CASSQANSPLHF
TRBJ1-1	.	TRBV6-5	CASSYSVGSGEAFF
TRBJ2-7	.	TRBV6-5	CASSYFLASTYEQYF
TRBJ2-2	.	TRBV11-3	CASSGGVGELFF
TRBJ2-2	.	TRBV14	CASSQGQGGTGELFF
TRBJ1-1	.	TRBV7-9	CASSSPGGTSTEAFF
TRBJ2-6	.	TRBV19	CATMPIRSSGANVLTF
TRBJ1-1	.	TRBV7-2	CASVEGWGTEAFF
TRBJ2-7	.	TRBV19	CASRGAGGYEQYF
TRBJ2-3	.	TRBV5-6	CASSLYMTGGTDTQYF
TRBJ2-3	.	TRBV6-6	CASSPTGTPYTQYF
TRBJ1-4	.	TRBV11-2	CASSPGTASEKLFF
TRBJ1-2	.	TRBV9	CASSETQGTNYGYTF
TRBJ1-2	.	TRBV6-5	CASSYIVGYGYTF